This T cell receptor (beta chain) originates from a study of blood T cells in healthy people across ages. CDR3 size: 13 residues. V lost 5 bases and J lost 8; bases outside the gene matches: 8. It was with a sample-barcoded 5' primer and a J-beta primer mix that a second PCR of roughly 7 to 12 cycles was run. Each of the cDNA molecules was tagged by a template-switch adaptor with 12 random nucleotides. TCRdb fed the 5' RACE reads into MiXCR, producing one record per CDR3 protein. The repertoire holds about 1.5 million distinct CDR3 sequences, with less than 45% as singletons. The rearrangement uses TRBV12-3 or TRBV12-4 and TRBJ1-2; 7 bases line up with TRBD1. The TCR originated in a woman in her late teens or twenties in good health. Sequenced sample: blood. The CDR3 loop is CASSPRQGQGYTF. The CDR3 DNA is TGTGCCAGCAGTCCAAGACAGGGTCAAGGCTACACCTTC.